This T cell receptor (beta chain) originates from a study of cytomegalovirus exposure and HLA in healthy donors. The V gene lost 6 bases and the J gene lost 0 bases, with 7 bases spanning the gap. The germline CDR1 and CDR2 sequences are MDHEN and SYDVKM. This CDR3 is built from 13 residues. Amplification used 60 Vbeta primers and 13 Jbeta primers. TCRdb's table, derived via immunoSEQ multiplex PCR, lists solely in-frame clones and lacks some. The table includes around 170,000 clones, 70% to 80% detected once. The sample was PBMCs. J is TRBJ2-3 and V is TRBV28; D gene uncertain. This TCR was recovered from a man aged 35-49 years in good health and CMV-seronegative. The CDR3 DNA follows: TGTGCCAGCAGCCCAGCGAGCACAGATACGCAGTATTTT. The encoded protein is CASSPASTDTQYF.